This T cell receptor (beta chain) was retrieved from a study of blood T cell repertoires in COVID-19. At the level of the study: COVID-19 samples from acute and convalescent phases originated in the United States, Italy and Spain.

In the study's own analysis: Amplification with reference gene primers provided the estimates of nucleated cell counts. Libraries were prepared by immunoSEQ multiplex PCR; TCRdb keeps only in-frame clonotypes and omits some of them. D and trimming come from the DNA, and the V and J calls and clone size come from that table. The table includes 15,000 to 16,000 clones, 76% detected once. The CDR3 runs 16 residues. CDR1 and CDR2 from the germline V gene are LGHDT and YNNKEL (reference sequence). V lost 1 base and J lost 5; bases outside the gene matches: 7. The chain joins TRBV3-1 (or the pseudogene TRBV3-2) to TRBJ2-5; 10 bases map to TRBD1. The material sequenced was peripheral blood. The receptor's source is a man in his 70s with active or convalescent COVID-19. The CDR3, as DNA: TGTGCCAGCAGCCAAGGATGGACAGGGGGAGGGGAGACCCAGTACTTC. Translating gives CASSQGWTGGGETQYF.